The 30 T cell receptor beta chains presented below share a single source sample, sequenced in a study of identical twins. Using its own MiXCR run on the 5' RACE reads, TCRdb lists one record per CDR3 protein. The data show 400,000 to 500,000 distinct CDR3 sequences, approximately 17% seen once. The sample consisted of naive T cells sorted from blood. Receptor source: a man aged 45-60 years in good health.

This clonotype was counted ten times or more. The CDR3, as DNA: TGTGCCAGCAGTGGGGGGGCTATAGGGACGCAGTATTTT. This translates into CASSGGAIGTQYF. This chain connects TRBV11-2 to TRBJ2-3; perhaps TRBD2 as D (7 bases). The V and J ends lost 6 bases and 9 bases respectively, with 16 bases between them. The CDR3 is 13 residues long. Germline CDR1 SGHAT, CDR2 FQNNGV.

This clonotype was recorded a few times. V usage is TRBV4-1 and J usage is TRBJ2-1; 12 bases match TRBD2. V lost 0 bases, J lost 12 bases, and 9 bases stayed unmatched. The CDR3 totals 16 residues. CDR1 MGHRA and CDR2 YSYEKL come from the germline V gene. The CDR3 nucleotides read TGCGCCAGCAGCCAAGAGACTAGCGGGGGTCCCGTGGGGCAGTTCTTC. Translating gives CASSQETSGGPVGQFF.

Here the CDR3 reads CASSLERGRQETQYF. CDR3 coding DNA: TGTGCCAGCAGCTTAGAACGGGGGCGGCAAGAGACCCAGTACTTC. V is TRBV7-6 and J is TRBJ2-5; D possibly uses TRBD1 or TRBD2 (6 bases each). Trimming removed 1 base at V and 2 bases at J, with 11 bases between. Germline values: CDR1 SGHVS, CDR2 FNYEAQ. The CDR3 extends over 15 amino acids. The complete variable domain, with remaining parts taken from reference TRBV7-6 and TRBJ2-5, reads GAGVSQSPRYKVTKRGQDVALRCDPISGHVSLYWYRQALGQGPEFLTYFNYEAQQDKSGLPNDRFSAERPEGSISTLTIQRTEQRDSAMYRCASSLERGRQETQYFGPGTRLLVL.

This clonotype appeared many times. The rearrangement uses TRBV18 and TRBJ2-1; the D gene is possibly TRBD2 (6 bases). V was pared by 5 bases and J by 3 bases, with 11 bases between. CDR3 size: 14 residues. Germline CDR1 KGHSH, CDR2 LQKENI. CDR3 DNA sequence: TGTGCCAGCTCATGGGGACTTGACTACAATGAGCAGTTCTTC. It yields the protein CASSWGLDYNEQFF.

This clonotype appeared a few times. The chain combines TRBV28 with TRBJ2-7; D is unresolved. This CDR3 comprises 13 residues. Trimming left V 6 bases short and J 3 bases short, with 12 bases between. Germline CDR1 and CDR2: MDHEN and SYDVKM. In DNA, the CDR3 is TGTGCCAGCAGCCGTGACATTTTCTACGAGCAGTACTTC. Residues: CASSRDIFYEQYF.

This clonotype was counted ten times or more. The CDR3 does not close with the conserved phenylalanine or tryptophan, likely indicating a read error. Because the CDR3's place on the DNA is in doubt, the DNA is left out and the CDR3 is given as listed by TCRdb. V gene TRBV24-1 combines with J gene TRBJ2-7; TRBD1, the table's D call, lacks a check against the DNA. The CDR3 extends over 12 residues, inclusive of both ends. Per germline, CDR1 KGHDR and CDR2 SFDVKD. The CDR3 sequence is CATRGEPGYGSS.

CDR3 coding DNA: TGTGCCAGCAATACGGGGCTAGCGGGAGATACGCAGTATTTT. Its protein product is CASNTGLAGDTQYF. The chain employs TRBV6-2 or TRBV6-3 and TRBJ2-3; 8 nucleotides agree with TRBD2. Germline CDR1 is MNHEY and CDR2 is SVGEGT. The CDR3 length is 14 residues. J gave up 5 bases and V 7 bases, and 8 bases lay outside the gene matches.

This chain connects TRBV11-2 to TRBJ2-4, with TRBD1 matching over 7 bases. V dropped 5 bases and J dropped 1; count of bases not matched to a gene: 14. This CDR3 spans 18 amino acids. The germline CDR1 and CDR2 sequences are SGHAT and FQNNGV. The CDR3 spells CASSQTRTGLGAKNIQYF. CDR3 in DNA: TGTGCCAGCAGCCAAACACGGACAGGCCTTGGGGCCAAAAACATTCAGTACTTC.

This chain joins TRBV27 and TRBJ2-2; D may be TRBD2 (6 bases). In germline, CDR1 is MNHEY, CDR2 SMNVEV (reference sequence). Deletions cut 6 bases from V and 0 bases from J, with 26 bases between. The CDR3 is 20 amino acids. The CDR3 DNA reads TGTGCCAGCAGCCTTCGAAGGCTAGCGAAGCTAAAAACGAACACCGGGGAGCTGTTTTTT. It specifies CASSLRRLAKLKTNTGELFF.

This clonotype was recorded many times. The CDR3 loop reads CASSPQGNPHQPQHF. Here the CDR3 DNA reads TGTGCCAGCAGTCCTCAAGGTAACCCTCATCAGCCCCAGCATTTT. This rearrangement joins TRBV6-5 to TRBJ1-5; D is unclear. CDR3 length: 15 residues. V gave up 5 bases and J gave up 5 bases, with 16 bases separating them. Germline values: CDR1 MNHEY, CDR2 SVGAGI.

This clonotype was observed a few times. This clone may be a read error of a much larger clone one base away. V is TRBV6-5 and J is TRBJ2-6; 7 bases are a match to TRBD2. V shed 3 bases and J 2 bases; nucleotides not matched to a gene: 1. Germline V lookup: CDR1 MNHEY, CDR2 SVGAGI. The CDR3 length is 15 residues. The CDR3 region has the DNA TGTGCCAGCAGTTATCGGGGGGCTGGGGCCAACGTCCTGACTTTC. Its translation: CASSYRGAGANVLTF.

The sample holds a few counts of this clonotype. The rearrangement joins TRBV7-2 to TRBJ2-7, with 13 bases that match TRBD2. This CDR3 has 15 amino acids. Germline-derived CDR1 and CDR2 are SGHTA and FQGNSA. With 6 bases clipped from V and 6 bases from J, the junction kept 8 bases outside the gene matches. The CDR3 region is CASSRTSGSPGEQYF. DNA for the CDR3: TGTGCCAGCAGTAGGACTAGCGGGAGTCCAGGCGAGCAGTACTTC.

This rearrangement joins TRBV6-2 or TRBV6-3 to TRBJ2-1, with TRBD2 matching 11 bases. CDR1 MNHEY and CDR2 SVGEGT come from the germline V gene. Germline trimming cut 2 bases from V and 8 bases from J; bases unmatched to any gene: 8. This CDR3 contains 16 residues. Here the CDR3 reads CASSYNPSGRRYEQFF. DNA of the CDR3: TGTGCCAGCAGTTACAACCCTAGCGGGAGGCGCTATGAGCAGTTCTTC.

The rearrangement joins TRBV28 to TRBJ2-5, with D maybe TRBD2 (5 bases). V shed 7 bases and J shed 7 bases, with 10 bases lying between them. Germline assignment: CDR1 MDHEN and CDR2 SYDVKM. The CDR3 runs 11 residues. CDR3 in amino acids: CASNRSGTQYF. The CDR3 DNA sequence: TGTGCCAGCAATCGAAGCGGGACCCAGTACTTC.

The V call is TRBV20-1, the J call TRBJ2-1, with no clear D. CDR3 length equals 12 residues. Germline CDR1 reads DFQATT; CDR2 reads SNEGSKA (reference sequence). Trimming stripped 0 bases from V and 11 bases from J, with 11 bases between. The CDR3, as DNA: TGCAGTGCTAGAGAGCGCCTGGGGAAGCAGTTCTTC. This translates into CSARERLGKQFF.

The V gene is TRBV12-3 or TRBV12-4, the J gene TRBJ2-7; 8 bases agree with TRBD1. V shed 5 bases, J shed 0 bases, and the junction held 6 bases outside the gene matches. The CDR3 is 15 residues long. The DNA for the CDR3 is TGTGCCAGCAGTGGAACAGGGGGGAGCTCCTACGAGCAGTACTTC. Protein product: CASSGTGGSSYEQYF.

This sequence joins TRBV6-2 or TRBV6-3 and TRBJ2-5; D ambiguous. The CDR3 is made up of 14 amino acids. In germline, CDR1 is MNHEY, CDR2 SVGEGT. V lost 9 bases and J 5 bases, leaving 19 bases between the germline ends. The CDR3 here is CASTGLRNGETQYF. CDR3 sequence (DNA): TGTGCCAGTACCGGGCTCCGCAACGGGGAGACCCAGTACTTC.

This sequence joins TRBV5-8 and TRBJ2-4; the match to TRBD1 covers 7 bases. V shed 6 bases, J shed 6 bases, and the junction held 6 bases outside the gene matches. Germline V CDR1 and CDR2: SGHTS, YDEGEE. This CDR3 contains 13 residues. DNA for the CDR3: TGTGCCAGCAACATCCGGGACAGAAACATTCAGTACTTC. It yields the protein CASNIRDRNIQYF. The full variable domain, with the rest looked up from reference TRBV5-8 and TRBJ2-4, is EAGVTQSPTHLIKTRGQQATLRCSPISGHTSVYWYQQALGLGLQFLLWYDEGEERNRGNFPPRFSGRQFPNYSSELNVNALELEDSALYLCASNIRDRNIQYFGAGTRLSVL.

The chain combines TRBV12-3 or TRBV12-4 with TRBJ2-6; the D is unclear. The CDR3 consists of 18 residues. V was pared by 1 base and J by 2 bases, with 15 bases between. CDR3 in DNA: TGTGCCAGCAGTTTAGGGGTAGGCCTTGAGGCTGGGGCCAACGTCCTGACTTTC. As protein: CASSLGVGLEAGANVLTF.

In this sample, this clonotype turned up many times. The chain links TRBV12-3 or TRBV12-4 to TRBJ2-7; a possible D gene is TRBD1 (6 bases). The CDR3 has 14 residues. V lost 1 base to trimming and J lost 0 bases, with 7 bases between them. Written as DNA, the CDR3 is TGTGCCAGCAGTTTAGGGGGGCCCTCCTACGAGCAGTACTTC. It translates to CASSLGGPSYEQYF.

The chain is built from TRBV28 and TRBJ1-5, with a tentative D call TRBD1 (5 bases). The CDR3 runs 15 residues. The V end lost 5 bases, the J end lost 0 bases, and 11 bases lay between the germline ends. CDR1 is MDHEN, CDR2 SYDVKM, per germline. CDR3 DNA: TGTGCCAGCAGTCCTTGGGGGAGTAGCAATCAGCCCCAGCATTTT. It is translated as CASSPWGSSNQPQHF. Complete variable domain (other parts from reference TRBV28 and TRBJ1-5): DVKVTQSSRYLVKRTGEKVFLECVQDMDHENMFWYRQDPGLGLRLIYFSYDVKMKEKGDIPEGYSVSREKKERFSLILESASTNQTSMYLCASSPWGSSNQPQHFGDGTRLSIL.

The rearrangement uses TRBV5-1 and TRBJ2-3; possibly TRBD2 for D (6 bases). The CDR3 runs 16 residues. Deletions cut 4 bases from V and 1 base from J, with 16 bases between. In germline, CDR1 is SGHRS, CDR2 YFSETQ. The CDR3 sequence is CASSHERRAGTDTQYF. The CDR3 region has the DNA TGCGCCAGCAGCCACGAACGGAGGGCCGGCACAGATACGCAGTATTTT.

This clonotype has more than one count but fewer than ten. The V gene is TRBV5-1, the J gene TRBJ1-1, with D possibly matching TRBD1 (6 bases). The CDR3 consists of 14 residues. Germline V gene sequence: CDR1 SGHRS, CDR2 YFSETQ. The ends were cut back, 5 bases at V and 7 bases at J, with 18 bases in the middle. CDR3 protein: CASRRTGMGGEAFF. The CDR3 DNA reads TGCGCCAGCAGGAGAACAGGGATGGGTGGTGAAGCTTTCTTT.

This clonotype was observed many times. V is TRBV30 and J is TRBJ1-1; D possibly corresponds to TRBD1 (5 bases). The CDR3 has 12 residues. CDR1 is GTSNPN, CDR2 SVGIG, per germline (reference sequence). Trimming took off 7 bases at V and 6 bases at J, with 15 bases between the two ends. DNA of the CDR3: TGTGCCTCACGCCGGGGGAGCTCTGAAGCTTTCTTT. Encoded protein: CASRRGSSEAFF.

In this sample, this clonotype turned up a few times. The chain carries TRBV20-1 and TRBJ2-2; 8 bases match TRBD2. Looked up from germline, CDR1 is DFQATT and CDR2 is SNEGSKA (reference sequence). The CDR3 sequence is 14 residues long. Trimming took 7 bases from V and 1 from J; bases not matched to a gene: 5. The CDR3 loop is CSVSSGLNTGELFF. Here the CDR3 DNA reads TGCAGTGTGTCTAGCGGGCTGAACACCGGGGAGCTGTTTTTT.

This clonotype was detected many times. The CDR3 DNA reads as TGCGCCAGCAGCTTAAAGGGACTAGCGGGAGGCCTGAACACCGGGGAGCTGTTTTTT. Its translation: CASSLKGLAGGLNTGELFF. The V and J genes are TRBV5-1 and TRBJ2-2, with 15 bases lining up with TRBD2. The V and J ends lost 2 bases and 1 base, in that order; junction bases with no gene match: 6. CDR3 length equals 19 residues. The germline V gene encodes CDR1 SGHRS and CDR2 YFSETQ. Full variable domain (missing parts from reference TRBV5-1 and TRBJ2-2): KAGVTQTPRYLIKTRGQQVTLSCSPISGHRSVSWYQQTPGQGLQFLFEYFSETQRNKGNFPGRFSGRQFSNSRSEMNVSTLELGDSALYLCASSLKGLAGGLNTGELFFGEGSRLTVL.

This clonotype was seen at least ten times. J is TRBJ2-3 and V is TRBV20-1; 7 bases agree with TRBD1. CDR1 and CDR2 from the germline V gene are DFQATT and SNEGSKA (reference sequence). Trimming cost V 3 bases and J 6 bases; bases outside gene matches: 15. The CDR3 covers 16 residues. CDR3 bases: TGCAGTGCTAGGGGAGACAGGGTGGCCTTCGGGGATACGCAGTATTTT. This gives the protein CSARGDRVAFGDTQYF.

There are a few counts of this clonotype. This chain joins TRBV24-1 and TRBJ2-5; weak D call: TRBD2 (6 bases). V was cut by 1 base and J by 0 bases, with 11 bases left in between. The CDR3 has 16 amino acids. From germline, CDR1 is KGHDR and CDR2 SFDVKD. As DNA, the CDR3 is TGTGCCACCAGTGATTTTAGGCGGGGCGACCAAGAGACCCAGTACTTC. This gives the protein CATSDFRRGDQETQYF.

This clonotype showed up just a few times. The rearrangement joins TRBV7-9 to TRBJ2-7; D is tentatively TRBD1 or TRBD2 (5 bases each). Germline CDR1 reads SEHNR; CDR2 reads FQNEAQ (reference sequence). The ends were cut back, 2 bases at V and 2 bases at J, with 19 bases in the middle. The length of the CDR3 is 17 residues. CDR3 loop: CASSLFPTGTETYEQYF. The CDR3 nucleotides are TGTGCCAGCAGCTTATTCCCCACCGGGACGGAAACCTACGAGCAGTACTTC.

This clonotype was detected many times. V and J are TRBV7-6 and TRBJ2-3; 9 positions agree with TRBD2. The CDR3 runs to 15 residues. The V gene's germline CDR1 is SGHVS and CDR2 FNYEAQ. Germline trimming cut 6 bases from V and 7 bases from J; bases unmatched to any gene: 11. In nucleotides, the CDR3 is TGTGCCAGCAGACTCTCGCGGGAGGGGTCGAATACGCAGTATTTT. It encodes CASRLSREGSNTQYF.